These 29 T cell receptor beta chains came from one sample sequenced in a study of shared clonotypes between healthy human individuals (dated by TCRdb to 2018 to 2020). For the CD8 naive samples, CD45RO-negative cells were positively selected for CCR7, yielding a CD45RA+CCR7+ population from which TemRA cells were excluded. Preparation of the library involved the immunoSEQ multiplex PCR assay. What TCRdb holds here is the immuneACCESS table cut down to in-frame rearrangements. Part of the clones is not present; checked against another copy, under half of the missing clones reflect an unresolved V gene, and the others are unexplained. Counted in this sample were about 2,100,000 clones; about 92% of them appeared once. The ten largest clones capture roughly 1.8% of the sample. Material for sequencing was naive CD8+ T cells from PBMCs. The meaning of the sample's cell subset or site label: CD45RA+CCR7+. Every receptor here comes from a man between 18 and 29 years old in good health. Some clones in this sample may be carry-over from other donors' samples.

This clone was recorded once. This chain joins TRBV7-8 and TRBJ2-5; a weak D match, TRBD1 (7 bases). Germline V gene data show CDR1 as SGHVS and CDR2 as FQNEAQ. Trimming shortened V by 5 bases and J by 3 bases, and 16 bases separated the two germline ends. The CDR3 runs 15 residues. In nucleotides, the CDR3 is TGTGCCAGCAGCCCAAAGGGCAGGGGGGAAGAGACCCAGTACTTC. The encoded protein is CASSPKGRGEETQYF.

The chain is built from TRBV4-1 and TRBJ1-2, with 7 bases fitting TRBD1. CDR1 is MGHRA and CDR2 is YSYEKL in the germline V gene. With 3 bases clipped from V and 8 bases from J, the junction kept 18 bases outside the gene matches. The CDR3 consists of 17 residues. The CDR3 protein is CASSHIGMSGTEGGYTF. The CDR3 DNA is TGCGCCAGCAGCCACATAGGTATGTCAGGGACAGAAGGCGGCTACACCTTC.

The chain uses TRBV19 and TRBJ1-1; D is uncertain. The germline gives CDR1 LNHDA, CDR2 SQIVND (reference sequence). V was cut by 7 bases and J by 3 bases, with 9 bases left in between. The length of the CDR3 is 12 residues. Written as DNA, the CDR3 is TGTGCCAGTACCCATAGGTACACTGAAGCTTTCTTT. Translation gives CASTHRYTEAFF.

CDR3 sequence (DNA): TGCAGCGTTGTTTCTCCCGCTTCCGGGGAGCTGTTTTTT. Translation gives CSVVSPASGELFF. V and J are TRBV29-1 and TRBJ2-2; no clear D gene. The germline V gene encodes CDR1 SQVTM and CDR2 ANQGSEA. This CDR3 has 13 amino acids. The ends were cut back, 4 bases at V and 6 bases at J, with 12 bases in the middle.

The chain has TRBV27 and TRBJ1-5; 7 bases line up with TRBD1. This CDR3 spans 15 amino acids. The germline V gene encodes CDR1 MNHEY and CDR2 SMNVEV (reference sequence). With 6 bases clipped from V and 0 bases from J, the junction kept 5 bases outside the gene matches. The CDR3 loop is CASRTGTDSNQPQHF. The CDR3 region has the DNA TGTGCCAGCAGAACAGGGACAGATAGCAATCAGCCCCAGCATTTT.

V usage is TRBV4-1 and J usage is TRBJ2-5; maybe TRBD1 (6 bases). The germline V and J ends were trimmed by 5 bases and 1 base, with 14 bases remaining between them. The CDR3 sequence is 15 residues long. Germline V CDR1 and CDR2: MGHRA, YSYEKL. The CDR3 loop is CASSSRTAIQETQYF. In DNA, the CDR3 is TGCGCCAGCAGCTCCCGGACAGCCATCCAAGAGACCCAGTACTTC.

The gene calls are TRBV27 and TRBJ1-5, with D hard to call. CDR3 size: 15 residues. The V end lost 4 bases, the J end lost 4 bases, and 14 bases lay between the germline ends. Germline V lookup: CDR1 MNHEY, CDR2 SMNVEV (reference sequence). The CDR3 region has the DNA TGTGCCAGCAGTTCCGAGACAAGGTCTAATCAGCCCCAGCATTTT. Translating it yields CASSSETRSNQPQHF.

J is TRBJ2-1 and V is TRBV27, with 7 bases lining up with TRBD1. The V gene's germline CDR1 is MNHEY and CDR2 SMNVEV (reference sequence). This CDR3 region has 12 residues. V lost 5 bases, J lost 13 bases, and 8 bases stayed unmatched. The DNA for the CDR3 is TGTGCCAGCAGTCCGGGACAGAGCGCCCAGTTCTTC. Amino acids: CASSPGQSAQFF.

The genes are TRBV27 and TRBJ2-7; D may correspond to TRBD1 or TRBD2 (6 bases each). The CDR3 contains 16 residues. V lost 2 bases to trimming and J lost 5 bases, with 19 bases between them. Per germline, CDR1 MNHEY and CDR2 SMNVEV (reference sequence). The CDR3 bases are TGTGCCAGCAGTTTAGGGTGGGGGGCAACGGGAGACGAGCAGTACTTC. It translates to CASSLGWGATGDEQYF.

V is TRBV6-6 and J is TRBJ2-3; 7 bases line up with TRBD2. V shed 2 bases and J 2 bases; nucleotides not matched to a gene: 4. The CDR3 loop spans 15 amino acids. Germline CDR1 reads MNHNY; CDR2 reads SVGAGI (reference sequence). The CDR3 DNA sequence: TGTGCCAGCAGTTACCCTGCGGGAGTCACAGATACGCAGTATTTT. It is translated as CASSYPAGVTDTQYF.

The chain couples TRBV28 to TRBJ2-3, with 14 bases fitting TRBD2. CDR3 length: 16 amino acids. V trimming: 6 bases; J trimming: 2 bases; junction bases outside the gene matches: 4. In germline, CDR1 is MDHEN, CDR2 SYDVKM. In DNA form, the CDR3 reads TGTGCCAGCAGGGGACTAGCGGGAGCGACCACAGATACGCAGTATTTT. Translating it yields CASRGLAGATTDTQYF.

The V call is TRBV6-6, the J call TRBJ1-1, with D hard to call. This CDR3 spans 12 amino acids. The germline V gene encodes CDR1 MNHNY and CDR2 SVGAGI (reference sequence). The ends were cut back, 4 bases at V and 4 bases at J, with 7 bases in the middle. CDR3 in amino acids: CASSSGSTEAFF. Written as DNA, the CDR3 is TGTGCCAGCAGTTCCGGGTCCACTGAAGCTTTCTTT.

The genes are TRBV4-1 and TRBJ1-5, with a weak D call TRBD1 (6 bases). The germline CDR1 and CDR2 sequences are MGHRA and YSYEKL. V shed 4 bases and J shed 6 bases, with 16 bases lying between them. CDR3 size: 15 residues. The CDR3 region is CASSRTGTSRQPQHF. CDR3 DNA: TGCGCCAGCAGCCGGACCGGGACATCGCGTCAGCCCCAGCATTTT.

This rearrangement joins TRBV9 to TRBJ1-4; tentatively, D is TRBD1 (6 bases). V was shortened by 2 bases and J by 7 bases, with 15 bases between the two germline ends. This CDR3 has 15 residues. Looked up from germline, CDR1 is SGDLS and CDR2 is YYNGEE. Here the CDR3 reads CASSVGGTSLEKLFF. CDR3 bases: TGTGCCAGCAGCGTGGGGGGGACAAGTCTTGAAAAACTGTTTTTT.

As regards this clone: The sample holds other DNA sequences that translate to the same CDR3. CDR3 amino acids: CASSLIPRAGELFF. CDR3 in DNA: TGTGCCAGCAGTTTAATCCCGCGGGCCGGGGAGCTGTTTTTT. This chain connects TRBV27 to TRBJ2-2, with D possibly matching TRBD2 (5 bases). The CDR3 is 14 residues long. Between the trimmed V and J ends, which lost 2 bases and 6 bases, there was a span of 10 bases. Germline V lookup: CDR1 MNHEY, CDR2 SMNVEV (reference sequence).

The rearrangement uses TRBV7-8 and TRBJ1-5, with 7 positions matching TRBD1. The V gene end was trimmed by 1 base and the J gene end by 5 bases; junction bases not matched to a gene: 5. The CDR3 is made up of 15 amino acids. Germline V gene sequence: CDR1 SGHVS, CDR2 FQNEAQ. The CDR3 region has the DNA TGTGCCAGCAGCTTAGGCAGGGGGTTGGATCAGCCCCAGCATTTT. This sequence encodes CASSLGRGLDQPQHF.

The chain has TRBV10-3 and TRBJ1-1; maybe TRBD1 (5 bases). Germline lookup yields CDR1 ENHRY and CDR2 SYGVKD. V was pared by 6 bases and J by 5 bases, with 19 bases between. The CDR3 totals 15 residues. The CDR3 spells CAIRGYLGVGTEAFF. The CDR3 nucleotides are TGTGCCATCAGGGGGTATTTGGGGGTCGGGACTGAAGCTTTCTTT.

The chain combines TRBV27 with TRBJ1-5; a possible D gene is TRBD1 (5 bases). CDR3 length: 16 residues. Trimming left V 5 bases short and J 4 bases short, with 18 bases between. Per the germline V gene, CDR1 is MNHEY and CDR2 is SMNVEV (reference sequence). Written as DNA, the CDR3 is TGTGCCAGCAGTGCCGGGACGCACGCTAGAAATCAGCCCCAGCATTTT. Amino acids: CASSAGTHARNQPQHF.

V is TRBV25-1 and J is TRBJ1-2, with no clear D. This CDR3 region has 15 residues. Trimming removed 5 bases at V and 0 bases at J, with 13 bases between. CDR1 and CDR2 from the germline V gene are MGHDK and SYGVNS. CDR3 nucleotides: TGTGCCAGCAGTCCCGGGGTCAGTTCTAACTATGGCTACACCTTC. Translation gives CASSPGVSSNYGYTF.

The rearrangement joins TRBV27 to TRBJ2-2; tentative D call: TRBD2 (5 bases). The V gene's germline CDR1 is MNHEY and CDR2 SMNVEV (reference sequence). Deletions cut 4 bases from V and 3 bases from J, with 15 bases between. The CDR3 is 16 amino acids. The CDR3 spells CASSSRTPRDTGELFF. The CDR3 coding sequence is TGTGCCAGCAGTTCCCGGACTCCACGGGACACCGGGGAGCTGTTTTTT.

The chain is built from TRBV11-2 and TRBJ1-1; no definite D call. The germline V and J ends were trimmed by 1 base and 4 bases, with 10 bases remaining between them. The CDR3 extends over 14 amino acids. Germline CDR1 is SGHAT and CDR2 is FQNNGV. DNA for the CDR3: TGTGCCAGCAGCTTAGGTGGTCCGGGCACTGAAGCTTTCTTT. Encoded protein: CASSLGGPGTEAFF.

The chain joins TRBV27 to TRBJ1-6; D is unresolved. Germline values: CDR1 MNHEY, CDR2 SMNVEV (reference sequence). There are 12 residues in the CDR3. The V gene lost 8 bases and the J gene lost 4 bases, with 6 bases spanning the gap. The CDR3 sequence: CASGEYNSPLHF. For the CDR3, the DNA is TGTGCCAGCGGTGAATATAATTCACCCCTCCACTTT.

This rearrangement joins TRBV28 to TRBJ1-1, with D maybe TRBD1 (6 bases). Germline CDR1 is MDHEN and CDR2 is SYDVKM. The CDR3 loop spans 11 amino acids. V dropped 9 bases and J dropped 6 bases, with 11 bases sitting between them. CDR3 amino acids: CASKGHSEAFF. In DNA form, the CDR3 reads TGTGCCAGTAAGGGACACTCTGAAGCTTTCTTT.

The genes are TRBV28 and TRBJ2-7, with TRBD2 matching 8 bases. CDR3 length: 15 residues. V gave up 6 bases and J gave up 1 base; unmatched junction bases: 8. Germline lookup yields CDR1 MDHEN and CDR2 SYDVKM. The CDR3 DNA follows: TGTGCCAGCAGGGACGGCAGCGGGAGTTCCTACGAGCAGTACTTC. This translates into CASRDGSGSSYEQYF.

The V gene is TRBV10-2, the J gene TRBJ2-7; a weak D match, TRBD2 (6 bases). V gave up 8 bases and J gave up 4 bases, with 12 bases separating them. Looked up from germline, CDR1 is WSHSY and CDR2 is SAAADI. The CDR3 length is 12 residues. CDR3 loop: CASLEGSYEQYF. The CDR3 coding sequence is TGCGCCAGCTTGGAGGGTTCGTACGAGCAGTACTTC.

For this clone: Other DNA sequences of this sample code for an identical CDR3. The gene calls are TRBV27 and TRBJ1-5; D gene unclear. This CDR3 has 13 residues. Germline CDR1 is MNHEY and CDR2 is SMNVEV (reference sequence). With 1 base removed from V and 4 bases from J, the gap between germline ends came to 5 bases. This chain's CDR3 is CASSLLRNQPQHF. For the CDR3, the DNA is TGTGCCAGCAGTTTATTGAGAAATCAGCCCCAGCATTTT.

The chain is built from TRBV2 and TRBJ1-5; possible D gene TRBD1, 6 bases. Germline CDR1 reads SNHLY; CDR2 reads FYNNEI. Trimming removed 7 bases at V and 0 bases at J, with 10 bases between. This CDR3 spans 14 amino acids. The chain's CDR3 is CASMLDSSNQPQHF. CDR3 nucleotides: TGTGCCAGCATGTTGGACAGTAGCAATCAGCCCCAGCATTTT.

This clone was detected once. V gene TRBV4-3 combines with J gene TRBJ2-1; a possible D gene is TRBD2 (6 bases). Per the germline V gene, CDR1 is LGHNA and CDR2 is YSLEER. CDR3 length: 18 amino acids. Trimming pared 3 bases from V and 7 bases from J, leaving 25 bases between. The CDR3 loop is CASSQQPQNKIGGNEQFF. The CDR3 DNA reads TGCGCCAGCAGCCAGCAGCCCCAAAACAAAATTGGGGGGAATGAGCAGTTCTTC.

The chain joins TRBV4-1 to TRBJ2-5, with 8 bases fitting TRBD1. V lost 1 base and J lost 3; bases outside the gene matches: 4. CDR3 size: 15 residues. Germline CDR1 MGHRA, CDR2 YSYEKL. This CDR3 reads CASSQGTTGEETQYF. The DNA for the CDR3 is TGCGCCAGCAGCCAAGGTACGACAGGGGAAGAGACCCAGTACTTC.